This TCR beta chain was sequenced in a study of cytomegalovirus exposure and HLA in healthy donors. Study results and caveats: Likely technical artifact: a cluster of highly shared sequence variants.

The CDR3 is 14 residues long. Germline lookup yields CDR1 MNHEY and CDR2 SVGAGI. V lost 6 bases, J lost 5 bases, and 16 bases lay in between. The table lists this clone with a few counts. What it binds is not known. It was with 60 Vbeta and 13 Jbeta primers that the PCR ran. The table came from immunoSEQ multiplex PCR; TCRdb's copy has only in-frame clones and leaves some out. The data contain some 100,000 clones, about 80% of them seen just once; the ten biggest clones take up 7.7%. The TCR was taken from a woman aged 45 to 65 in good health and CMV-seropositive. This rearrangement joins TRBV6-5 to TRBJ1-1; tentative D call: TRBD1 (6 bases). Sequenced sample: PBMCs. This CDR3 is CASRLQGQGTEAFF. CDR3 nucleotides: TGTGCCAGCAGGCTACAGGGCCAGGGGACTGAAGCTTTCTTT.